This T cell receptor beta chain was recovered during a study of T-cell reconstitution after alpha-beta-depleted transplantation in children. Study observations and caveats: Some patients' high day-60 TCRbeta diversity was attributed to recipient cells surviving conditioning. Newly produced T cells mostly accounted for T-cell counts and diversity one year post-transplant. The origin of alpha-beta T cells about two months after transplant was reportedly several hundred expanded graft clones.

V shed 3 bases and J shed 0 bases, with 14 bases lying between them. This CDR3 is 16 amino acids long. CDR1 is DFQATT, CDR2 SNEGSKA, per germline (reference sequence). Preparation of the TCRbeta library involved a method that used unique molecular identifiers. One entry per CDR3 protein, called by TCRdb with MiXCR from the PCR reads. This table has approximately 190,000 distinct CDR3 sequences, 7% to 9% appearing once. The table lists this clonotype with a few counts. No antigen is known for it. The sample was PBMCs, mostly from graft donor cells, taken 360 days after TCRalphabeta/CD19-depleted stem cell transplant. This TCR was sampled from a male patient between 2 and 15 years old who had a stem cell transplant for acute myeloid leukemia, so the T cells may come from the graft donor. The chain couples TRBV20-1 to TRBJ2-2; D is ambiguous. The CDR3 sequence is CSASEPLKANTGELFF. The CDR3 nucleotides read TGCAGTGCTAGCGAACCCCTAAAAGCGAACACCGGGGAGCTGTTTTTT.